The 25 T cell receptor beta chains below were found in one sample sequenced in a study of control samples from healthy donors and cancer patients (dated by TCRdb to between 2020 and 2021). The library came from the immunoSEQ multiplex PCR assay. This immuneACCESS table, as held by TCRdb, lists in-frame sequences with V and J called but not all clones. Of the missing ones, under half trace to an unresolved V gene in checked studies; the others have no known cause. The sample table shows about 140,000 clones, and about 89% are seen once. 4.9% of the sample lies in the top ten. Sequencing used blood. All receptors derive from a man in his thirties or forties in good health.

The rearrangement links TRBV12-3 or TRBV12-4 to TRBJ1-2; the D is unclear. The CDR3 length is 10 residues. The ends were cut back, 10 bases at V and 6 bases at J, with 9 bases in the middle. Here the CDR3 DNA reads TGTGCCACCAGGAGGGATGGCTACACCTTC. It encodes CATRRDGYTF.

The chain carries TRBV7-2 and TRBJ2-7; TRBD2 matches at 12 bases. The V gene end was trimmed by 1 base and the J gene end by 2 bases; junction bases not matched to a gene: 3. CDR1 is SGHTA, CDR2 FQGNSA, per germline. The CDR3 has 16 amino acids. CDR3 protein: CASSLDWTSGAYEQYF. The CDR3, as DNA: TGTGCCAGCAGCTTAGATTGGACTAGCGGGGCCTACGAGCAGTACTTC.

This rearrangement joins TRBV5-4 to TRBJ2-6; 9 bases fit TRBD1. The germline gives CDR1 SGHNT, CDR2 YYREEE (reference sequence). The CDR3 is 16 residues long. V dropped 4 bases and J dropped 2; count of bases not matched to a gene: 4. CDR3: CASSPQGATGANVLTF. The CDR3 nucleotides read TGTGCCAGCAGCCCACAGGGGGCTACTGGGGCCAACGTCCTGACTTTC.

The rearrangement uses TRBV29-1 and TRBJ2-7, with D possibly TRBD2 on 6 matching bases. Per the germline V gene, CDR1 is SQVTM and CDR2 is ANQGSEA. The CDR3 extends over 14 amino acids. V gave up 3 bases and J gave up 0 bases, with 12 bases separating them. CDR3 coding DNA: TGCAGCGTTGAGGGGGGACCCCGCTCCTACGAGCAGTACTTC. Its protein is CSVEGGPRSYEQYF.

This clone appeared a single time. V usage is TRBV11-3 and J usage is TRBJ2-7; 9 bases map to TRBD2. V dropped 3 bases and J dropped 2; count of bases not matched to a gene: 11. Germline V gives CDR1 SGHNT, CDR2 YENEEA. CDR3 length: 17 residues. The CDR3 DNA follows: TGTGCCAGCAGCTTCCGCCCAATAGCGGGAGCCCCCTACGAGCAGTACTTC. Protein: CASSFRPIAGAPYEQYF. Together with reference TRBV11-3 and TRBJ2-7, the CDR3 gives the full variable domain: EAGVVQSPRYKIIEKKQPVAFWCNPISGHNTLYWYLQNLGQGPELLIRYENEEAVDDSQLPKDRFSAERLKGVDSTLKIQPAELGDSAVYLCASSFRPIAGAPYEQYFGPGTRLTVT.

The rearrangement joins TRBV7-3 to TRBJ2-2; no reliable D call. V lost 2 bases and J lost 5, with 18 bases in between. Germline V gives CDR1 SGHTA, CDR2 FQGTGA. This CDR3 is 17 amino acids long. CDR3 coding DNA: TGTGCCAGCAGCTTAGGGGTGGCCGGCGGAAAAACCGGGGAGCTGTTTTTT. Amino acids: CASSLGVAGGKTGELFF.

The chain has TRBV3-1 (or the pseudogene TRBV3-2) and TRBJ2-5, with 9 nucleotides matching TRBD2. The CDR3 extends over 15 amino acids. Per the germline V gene, CDR1 is LGHDT and CDR2 is YNNKEL (reference sequence). V dropped 1 base and J dropped 2; count of bases not matched to a gene: 2. The CDR3 here is CASSQGLAGQETQYF. The CDR3 coding sequence is TGTGCCAGCAGCCAAGGGCTAGCGGGGCAAGAGACCCAGTACTTC.

This chain connects TRBV29-1 to TRBJ2-7; 9 bases fit TRBD1. CDR3 size: 12 residues. V was pared by 4 bases and J by 5 bases, with 3 bases of the junction left unmatched. From germline, CDR1 is SQVTM and CDR2 ANQGSEA. CDR3 in amino acids: CSVGTGAHEQYF. The CDR3, as DNA: TGCAGCGTTGGGACAGGGGCACACGAGCAGTACTTC.

The rearrangement joins TRBV4-3 to TRBJ2-7, with D perhaps matching TRBD1 (5 bases). V was pared by 0 bases and J by 2 bases, with 11 bases between. The CDR3 is 15 residues long. Germline V gene sequence: CDR1 LGHNA, CDR2 YSLEER. This chain's CDR3 is CASSQEYSRAYEQYF. Here the CDR3 DNA reads TGCGCCAGCAGCCAAGAATACTCCAGGGCCTACGAGCAGTACTTC.

The chain carries TRBV29-1 and TRBJ2-1, with TRBD2 identical over 9 bases. The CDR3 has 11 amino acids. J was trimmed by 10 bases and V by 4 bases; bases with no gene match: 2. The germline V gene has CDR1 SQVTM and CDR2 ANQGSEA. Written as DNA, the CDR3 is TGCAGCGTTGGGCGGGAGGGAGAGCAGTTCTTC. It translates to CSVGREGEQFF.

To note about this clone: Other DNA variants within this sample encode the same CDR3. The chain is built from TRBV13 and TRBJ2-5; possibly TRBD2 for D (6 bases). V was trimmed by 0 bases and J by 2 bases, leaving 7 bases between them. This CDR3 has 14 amino acids. CDR1 PRHDT and CDR2 FYEKMQ come from the germline V gene (reference sequence). The CDR3 DNA is TGTGCCAGCAGCTTAGGGGGGGGTCAAGAGACCCAGTACTTC. This encodes CASSLGGGQETQYF. Complete variable domain (other parts from reference TRBV13 and TRBJ2-5): AAGVIQSPRHLIKEKRETATLKCYPIPRHDTVYWYQQGPGQDPQFLISFYEKMQSDKGSIPDRFSAQQFSDYHSELNMSSLELGDSALYFCASSLGGGQETQYFGPGTRLLVL.

This clone was recorded only once. The CDR3 loop is CASSQDRDSSETQYF. The CDR3 region has the DNA TGCGCCAGCAGCCAAGATCGGGACTCGTCGGAGACCCAGTACTTC. The V and J genes are TRBV4-3 and TRBJ2-5; perhaps TRBD2 as D (6 bases). The germline V and J ends were trimmed by 0 bases and 5 bases, with 13 bases remaining between them. Germline V gene data show CDR1 as LGHNA and CDR2 as YSLEER. The CDR3 consists of 15 residues.

The rearrangement links TRBV15 to TRBJ1-6; D unresolved. The CDR3 contains 17 residues. Trimming stripped 8 bases from V and 2 bases from J, with 19 bases between. Germline CDR1 and CDR2: LNHNV and YYDKDF (reference sequence). As DNA, the CDR3 is TGTGCCACCTCTCGGGGAGGCTACTGGGCCTATAATTCACCCCTCCACTTT. This translates into CATSRGGYWAYNSPLHF.

The V gene is TRBV11-2, the J gene TRBJ2-5; D gene ambiguous. Germline V gene sequence: CDR1 SGHAT, CDR2 FQNNGV. Trimming removed 6 bases at V and 0 bases at J, with 11 bases between. This CDR3 is built from 14 residues. Here the CDR3 DNA reads TGTGCCAGCAGTTGGACCGTTTACCAAGAGACCCAGTACTTC. It yields the protein CASSWTVYQETQYF.

This clone occurred a few times. The chain uses TRBV7-2 and TRBJ2-1; the D gene is possibly TRBD1 (5 bases). This CDR3 contains 18 residues. Germline V CDR1 and CDR2: SGHTA, FQGNSA. V lost 5 bases to trimming and J lost 5 bases, with 25 bases between them. The CDR3 reads CASSLTNRGALVDNEQFF. The CDR3 DNA is TGTGCCAGCAGCCTCACTAACCGTGGGGCCCTCGTTGACAATGAGCAGTTCTTC.

The rearrangement uses TRBV29-1 and TRBJ2-3, with 10 bases fitting TRBD1. The V gene end was trimmed by 5 bases and the J gene end by 5 bases; junction bases not matched to a gene: 7. Germline V gives CDR1 SQVTM, CDR2 ANQGSEA. This CDR3 spans 14 amino acids. In DNA, the CDR3 is TGCAGCGTTAATCGACAGGGGGCAAAAGATACGCAGTATTTT. It yields the protein CSVNRQGAKDTQYF.

The chain joins TRBV6-5 to TRBJ2-7; D possibly matches TRBD1 or TRBD2 (6 bases each). V lost 7 bases, J lost 4 bases, and 14 bases lay in between. CDR3 length equals 13 residues. Germline-derived CDR1 and CDR2 are MNHEY and SVGAGI. The CDR3 loop reads CASIEGGTYEQYF. CDR3 DNA: TGTGCCAGCATCGAAGGGGGGACGTACGAGCAGTACTTC.

The chain combines TRBV19 with TRBJ1-1, with 11 positions matching TRBD1. The CDR3 has 16 residues. V was clipped by 7 bases and J by 6 bases; unmatched bases: 13. Germline V gives CDR1 LNHDA, CDR2 SQIVND (reference sequence). The CDR3 spells CASTLLWDRGLSEAFF. CDR3 in DNA: TGTGCCAGTACTCTCCTTTGGGACAGGGGGTTATCTGAAGCTTTCTTT.

V and J are TRBV7-9 and TRBJ1-4; no reliable D call. V lost 5 bases to trimming and J lost 5 bases, with 12 bases between them. Germline CDR1 is SEHNR and CDR2 is FQNEAQ (reference sequence). CDR3 length: 14 amino acids. The CDR3 DNA follows: TGTGCCAGCAGCCCCTCGGTGGAGAATGAAAAACTGTTTTTT. This gives the protein CASSPSVENEKLFF.

The rearrangement links TRBV7-9 to TRBJ2-1; tentative D call: TRBD1 (5 bases). The CDR3 is 15 residues long. Trimming stripped 3 bases from V and 3 bases from J, with 12 bases between. CDR1 and CDR2 (germline): SEHNR, FQNEAQ (reference sequence). DNA for the CDR3: TGTGCCAGCAGCTTCAGGGAACGTGGCTACAATGAGCAGTTCTTC. Its translation: CASSFRERGYNEQFF.

This clone has only a few counts. J is TRBJ2-3 and V is TRBV29-1; D ambiguous. The CDR3 sequence is 13 residues long. The V gene's germline CDR1 is SQVTM and CDR2 ANQGSEA. V lost 5 bases, J lost 0 bases, and 9 bases lay in between. CDR3: CSVSSDSTDTQYF. CDR3 in DNA: TGCAGCGTTTCCTCAGACAGCACAGATACGCAGTATTTT.

The V gene is TRBV7-8, the J gene TRBJ2-2; no definite D call. The V gene's germline CDR1 is SGHVS and CDR2 FQNEAQ. Trimming pared 0 bases from V and 6 bases from J, leaving 2 bases between. The CDR3 sequence is 12 residues long. CDR3 DNA: TGTGCCAGCAGCTTAGCGTCCGGGGAGCTGTTTTTT. It encodes CASSLASGELFF.

The genes are TRBV9 and TRBJ2-6; D possibly corresponds to TRBD1 (5 bases). Trimming removed 4 bases at V and 2 bases at J, with 13 bases between. This CDR3 is 16 amino acids long. CDR1 and CDR2 (germline): SGDLS, YYNGEE. CDR3 loop: CASSLDSETGANVLTF. The CDR3 bases are TGTGCCAGCAGCCTAGACAGCGAGACTGGGGCCAACGTCCTGACTTTC. The full variable domain, with the rest looked up from reference TRBV9 and TRBJ2-6, is DSGVTQTPKHLITATGQRVTLRCSPRSGDLSVYWYQQSLDQGLQFLIQYYNGEERAKGNILERFSAQQFPDLHSELNLSSLELGDSALYFCASSLDSETGANVLTFGAGSRLTVL.

The chain has TRBV6-5 and TRBJ2-3; the match to TRBD2 covers 11 bases. CDR3 length: 15 residues. Germline V lookup: CDR1 MNHEY, CDR2 SVGAGI. V was clipped by 6 bases and J by 6 bases; unmatched bases: 8. DNA for the CDR3: TGTGCCAGCAGACTAACTAGCGGGAGTACCGATACGCAGTATTTT. It specifies CASRLTSGSTDTQYF.

The gene calls are TRBV6-4 and TRBJ2-1, with 11 positions matching TRBD2. CDR3 size: 15 residues. CDR1 is MRHNA, CDR2 SNTAGT, per germline. The trim removed 3 bases at V and 4 bases at J, leaving 2 bases unmatched. The CDR3, as DNA: TGTGCCAGCAGTGAGCTAGCGGGGGGATACAATGAGCAGTTCTTC. This codes for CASSELAGGYNEQFF.